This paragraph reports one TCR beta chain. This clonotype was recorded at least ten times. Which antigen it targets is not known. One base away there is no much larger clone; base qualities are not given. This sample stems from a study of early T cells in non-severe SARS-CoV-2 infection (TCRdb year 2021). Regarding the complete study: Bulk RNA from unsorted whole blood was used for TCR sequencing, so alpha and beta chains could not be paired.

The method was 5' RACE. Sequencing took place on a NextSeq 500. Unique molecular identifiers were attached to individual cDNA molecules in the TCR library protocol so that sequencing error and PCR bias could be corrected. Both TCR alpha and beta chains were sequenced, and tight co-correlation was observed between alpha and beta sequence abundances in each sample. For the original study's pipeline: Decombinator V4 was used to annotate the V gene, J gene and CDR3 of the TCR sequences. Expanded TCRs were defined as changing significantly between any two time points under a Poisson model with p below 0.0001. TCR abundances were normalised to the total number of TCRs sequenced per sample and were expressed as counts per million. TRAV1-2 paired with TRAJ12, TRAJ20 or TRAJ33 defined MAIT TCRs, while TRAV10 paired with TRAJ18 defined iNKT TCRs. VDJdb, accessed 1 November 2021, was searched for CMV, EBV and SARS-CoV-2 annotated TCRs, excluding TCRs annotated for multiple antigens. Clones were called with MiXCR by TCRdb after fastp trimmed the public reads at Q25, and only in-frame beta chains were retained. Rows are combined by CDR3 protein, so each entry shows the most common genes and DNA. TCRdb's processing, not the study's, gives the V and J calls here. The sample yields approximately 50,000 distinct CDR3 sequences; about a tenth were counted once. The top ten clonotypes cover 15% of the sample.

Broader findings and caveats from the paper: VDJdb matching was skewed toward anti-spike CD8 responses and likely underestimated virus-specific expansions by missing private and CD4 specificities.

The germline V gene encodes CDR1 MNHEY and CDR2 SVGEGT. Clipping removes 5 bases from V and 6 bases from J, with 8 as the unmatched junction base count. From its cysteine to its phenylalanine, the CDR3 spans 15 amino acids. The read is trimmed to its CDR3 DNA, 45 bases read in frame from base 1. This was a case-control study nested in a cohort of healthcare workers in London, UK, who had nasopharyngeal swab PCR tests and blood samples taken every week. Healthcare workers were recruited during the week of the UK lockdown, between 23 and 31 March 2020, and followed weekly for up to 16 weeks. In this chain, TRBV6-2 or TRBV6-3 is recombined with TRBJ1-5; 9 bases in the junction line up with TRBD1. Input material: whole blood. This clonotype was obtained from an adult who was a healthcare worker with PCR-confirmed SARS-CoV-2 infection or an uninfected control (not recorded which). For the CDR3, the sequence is CASSTGTGSGQPQHF. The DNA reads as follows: TGTGCCAGCAGTACCGGGACAGGGAGCGGTCAGCCCCAGCATTTT.